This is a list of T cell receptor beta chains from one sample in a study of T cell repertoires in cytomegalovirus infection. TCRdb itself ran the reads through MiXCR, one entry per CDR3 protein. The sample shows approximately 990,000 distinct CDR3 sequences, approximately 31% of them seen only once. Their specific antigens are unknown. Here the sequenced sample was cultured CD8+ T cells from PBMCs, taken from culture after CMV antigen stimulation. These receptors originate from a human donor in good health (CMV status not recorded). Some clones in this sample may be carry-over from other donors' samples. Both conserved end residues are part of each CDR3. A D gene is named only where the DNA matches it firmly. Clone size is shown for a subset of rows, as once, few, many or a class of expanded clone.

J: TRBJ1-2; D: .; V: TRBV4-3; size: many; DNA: TGCGCCAGCAGCCAAGGGTGGGACTATGGCTACACCTTC; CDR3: CASSQGWDYGYTF
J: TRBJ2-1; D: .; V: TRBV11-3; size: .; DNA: TGTGCCAGCAGCTTAGACTCCAGGGTTTCCCCTATGGGCAATGAGCAGTTCTTC; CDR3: CASSLDSRVSPMGNEQFF
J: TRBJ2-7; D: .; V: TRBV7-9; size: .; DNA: TGTGCCAGCACCCCTTTCAGCTACGAGCAGTACTTC; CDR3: CASTPFSYEQYF
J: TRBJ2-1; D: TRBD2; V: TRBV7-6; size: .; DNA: TGTGCCAGCAGCTTCGGGGGGACTAGCATCTACCATGAGCAGTTCTTC; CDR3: CASSFGGTSIYHEQFF
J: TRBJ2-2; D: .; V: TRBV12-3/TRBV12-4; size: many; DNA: TGTGCCAGCAGTTTATGGGGTAGCGGGGAGCTGTTTTTT; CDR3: CASSLWGSGELFF
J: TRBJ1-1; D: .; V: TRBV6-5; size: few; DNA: TGTGCCAGCAGTTACTCGGGTGTGGGGAACACTGAAGCTTTCTTT; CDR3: CASSYSGVGNTEAFF
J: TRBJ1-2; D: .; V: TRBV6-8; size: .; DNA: TGTGCCAGCAGTTACGGGCCAGGGAGGGGCTACACCTTC; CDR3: CASSYGPGRGYTF
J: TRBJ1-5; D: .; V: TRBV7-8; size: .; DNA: TGTGCCAGCAGCCTATTTAGGAGGCGTAGCAATCAGCCCCAGCATTTT; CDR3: CASSLFRRRSNQPQHF
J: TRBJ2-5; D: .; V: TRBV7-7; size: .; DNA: TGTGCTAGCAGCTTAGCCCAAAGGGAGACCCAGTACTTC; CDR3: CASSLAQRETQYF
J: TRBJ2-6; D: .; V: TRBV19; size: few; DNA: TGTGCCAGTAGTCCCGGGGCATTATCTGGGGCCAACGTCCTGACTTTC; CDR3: CASSPGALSGANVLTF
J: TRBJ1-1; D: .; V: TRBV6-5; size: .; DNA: TGTGCCAGCAGGGACTTTGGGACTGAAGCTTTCTTT; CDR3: CASRDFGTEAFF
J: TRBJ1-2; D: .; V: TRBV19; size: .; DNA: TGTGCCAGTAGCCAACAGGGAGGGCATGGCTACACCTTC; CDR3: CASSQQGGHGYTF
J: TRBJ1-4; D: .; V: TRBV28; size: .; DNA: TGTGCCAGCAGTTCGATCGACCCATCGAAGGGAGCAACTAATGAAAAACTGTTTTTT; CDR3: CASSSIDPSKGATNEKLFF
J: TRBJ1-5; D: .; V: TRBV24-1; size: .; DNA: TGTGCCACCAGTGATCGAACAGGGTACCAGCCCCAGCATTTT; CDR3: CATSDRTGYQPQHF
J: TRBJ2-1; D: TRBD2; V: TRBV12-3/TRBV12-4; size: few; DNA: TGTGCCAGCAGCCAGACGTACGGGGGGGCCCTCGATGAGCAGTTCTTC; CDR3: CASSQTYGGALDEQFF
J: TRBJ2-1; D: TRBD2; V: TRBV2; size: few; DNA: TGTGCCAGCAGTACACCCCAACTAGCGGGGGTAAGCTCCTACAATGAGCAGTTCTTC; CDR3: CASSTPQLAGVSSYNEQFF
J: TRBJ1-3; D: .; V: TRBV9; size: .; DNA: TGTGCCAGCAGCGTAGGAGACCTTCCGAGCTTACGTGGAAACACCATATATTTT; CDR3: CASSVGDLPSLRGNTIYF
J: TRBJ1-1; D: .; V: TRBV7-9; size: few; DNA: TGTGCCAGCAGCTTATCTCGCACCTTACCTGAAGCTTTCTTT; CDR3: CASSLSRTLPEAFF
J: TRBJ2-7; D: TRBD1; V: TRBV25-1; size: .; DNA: TGTGCCAGCAGTGATCCTGACAGGGCAGTAATCGACGAGCAGTACTTC; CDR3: CASSDPDRAVIDEQYF
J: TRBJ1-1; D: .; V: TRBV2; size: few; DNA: TGTGCCAGCAGTGATAACCTGAACACTGAAGCTTTCTTT; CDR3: CASSDNLNTEAFF
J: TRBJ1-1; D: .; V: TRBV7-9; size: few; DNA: TGTGCCAGCAGCTTTAATACTGGCTTTGGGTACACTGAAGCTTTCTTT; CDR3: CASSFNTGFGYTEAFF
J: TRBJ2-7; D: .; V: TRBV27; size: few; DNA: TGTGCCAGCAGTTTAAGGGGTGTCCTTTACGAGCAGTACTTC; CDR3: CASSLRGVLYEQYF
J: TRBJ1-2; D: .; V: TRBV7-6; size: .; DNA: TGTGCCAGCAGCTTTAGTGGGGGGGCGAGCGGCTACACCTTC; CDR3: CASSFSGGASGYTF
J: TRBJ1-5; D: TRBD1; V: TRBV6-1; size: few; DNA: TGTGCCAGCGCTGGGGAGGGGGCGCGGAGCAATCAGCCCCAGCATTTT; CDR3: CASAGEGARSNQPQHF
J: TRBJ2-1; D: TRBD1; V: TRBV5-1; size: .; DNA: TGCGCCAGCAGCTCGACCGAGGACAGGGTTTATGAGCAGTTCTTC; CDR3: CASSSTEDRVYEQFF
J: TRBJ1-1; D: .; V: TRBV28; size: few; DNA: TGTGCCAGCAGTTTGGGCGGGGAGCCGAACACTGAAGCTTTCTTT; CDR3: CASSLGGEPNTEAFF
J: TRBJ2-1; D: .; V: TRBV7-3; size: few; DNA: TGTGCCAGCAGCTTAGGTCGGTCAGGGCGCAATGAGCAGTTCTTC; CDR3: CASSLGRSGRNEQFF
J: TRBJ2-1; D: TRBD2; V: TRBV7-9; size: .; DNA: TGTGCCAGCAGCTCCGCCTCCAGCGGGGGTACAAATGAGCAGTTCTTC; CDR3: CASSSASSGGTNEQFF
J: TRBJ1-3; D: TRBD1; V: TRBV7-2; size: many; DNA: TGTGCCAGCAGCTCCCGACAGGGTACTGGAAACACCATATATTTT; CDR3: CASSSRQGTGNTIYF
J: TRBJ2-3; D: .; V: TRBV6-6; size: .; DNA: TGTGCCAGCAGTTACCTTGCGGGGAACACAGATACGCAGTATTTT; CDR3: CASSYLAGNTDTQYF
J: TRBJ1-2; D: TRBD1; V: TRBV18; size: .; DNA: TGTGCCAGCTCACCGTCCCATTGGGACAGGGGCCCCCCGACAAATAGCTACACCTTC; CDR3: CASSPSHWDRGPPTNSYTF
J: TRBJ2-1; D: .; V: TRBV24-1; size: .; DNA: TGTGCCACCAGTGAAACCGCTCCCCAGTCCAATGAGCAGTTCTTC; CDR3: CATSETAPQSNEQFF
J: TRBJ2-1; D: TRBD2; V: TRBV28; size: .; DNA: TGTGTCAGCACGGGACTAGACCCCAATCGCTCCTACAATGAGCAGTTCTTC; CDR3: CVSTGLDPNRSYNEQFF
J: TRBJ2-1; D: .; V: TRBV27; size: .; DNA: TGTGCCAGTGCGGAGGGGGGAGGGGATGAGCAGTTCTTC; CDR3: CASAEGGGDEQFF
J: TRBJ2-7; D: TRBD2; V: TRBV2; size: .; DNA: TGTGCCAGCAGTGTAGCGGGGGAAACCTACGAGCAGTACTTC; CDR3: CASSVAGETYEQYF
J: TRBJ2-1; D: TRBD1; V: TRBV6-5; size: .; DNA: TGTGCCAGCAGTTACTCGTATAATTGGGACAGATCGGATGAGCAGTTCTTC; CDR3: CASSYSYNWDRSDEQFF
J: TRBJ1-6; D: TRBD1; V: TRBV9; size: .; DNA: TGTGCCAGCAGCGTCGGGGAGACAGGGAAGGCAAGTTCACCCCTCCACTTT; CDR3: CASSVGETGKASSPLHF
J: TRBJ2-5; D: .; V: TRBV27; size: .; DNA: TGTGCCAGCAGTTTCGGGATTTGGGGCCAAGAGACCCAGTACTTC; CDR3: CASSFGIWGQETQYF
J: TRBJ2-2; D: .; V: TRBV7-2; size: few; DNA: TGTGCCAGCAGCGCCCTCGGGGGCGGGGGACACACCGGGGAGCTGTTTTTT; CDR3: CASSALGGGGHTGELFF
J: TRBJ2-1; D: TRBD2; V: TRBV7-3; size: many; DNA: TGTGCCAGCAGCTTACAGGGACTAGCGGGGGCCATCAATGAGCAGTTCTTC; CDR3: CASSLQGLAGAINEQFF
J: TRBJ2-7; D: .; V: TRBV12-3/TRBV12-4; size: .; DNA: TGTGCCAGCAGTTTCACAGGGCTTACCTACGAGCAGTACTTC; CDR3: CASSFTGLTYEQYF
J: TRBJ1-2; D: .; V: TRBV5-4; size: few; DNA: TGTGCCAGCAGCTTTGCCCCCGGACAAGGAGATTCCTATGGCTACACCTTC; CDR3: CASSFAPGQGDSYGYTF
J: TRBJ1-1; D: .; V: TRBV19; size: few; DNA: TGTGCCAGTAGTTCGGACGGGCAGCGGACTGAAGCTTTCTTT; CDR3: CASSSDGQRTEAFF
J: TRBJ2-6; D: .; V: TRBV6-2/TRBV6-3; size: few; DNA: TGTGCCAGCAGTATGGGGGACTCTGGGGCCAACGTCCTGACTTTC; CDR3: CASSMGDSGANVLTF
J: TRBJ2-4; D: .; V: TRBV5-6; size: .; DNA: TGTGTCAGCAGCCCTGGGGGCGGAATTCAGTACTTC; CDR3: CVSSPGGGIQYF
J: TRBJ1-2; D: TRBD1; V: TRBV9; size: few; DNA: TGTGCCAGCAGCGTCGACCCGGGACAGGCAAACTATGGCTACACCTTC; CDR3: CASSVDPGQANYGYTF
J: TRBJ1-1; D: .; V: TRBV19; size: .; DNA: TGTGCCAGTAGTATAGTGATGAGAAGAACCTTGAACACTGAAGCTTTCTTT; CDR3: CASSIVMRRTLNTEAFF
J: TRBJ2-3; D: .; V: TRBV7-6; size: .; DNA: TGTGTCAGCAGCTTAGGTGGGGGGGCCTCAGATACGCAGTATTTT; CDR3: CVSSLGGGASDTQYF
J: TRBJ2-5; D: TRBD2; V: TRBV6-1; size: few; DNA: TGTGCCAGCAGTTATCCGGTACTAGCGGGGGGGCACGAGACCCAGTACTTC; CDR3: CASSYPVLAGGHETQYF
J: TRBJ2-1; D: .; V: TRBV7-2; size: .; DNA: TGTGCCAGCAGACCTGAATTAGGACAGATCTACAATGAGTGGTTCTTC; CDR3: CASRPELGQIYNEWFF
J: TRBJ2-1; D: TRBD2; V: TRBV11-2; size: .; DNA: TGTGCCAGCAGCTTAGGGGCTTTAGCGGGGGAGCAGTTCTTC; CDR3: CASSLGALAGEQFF
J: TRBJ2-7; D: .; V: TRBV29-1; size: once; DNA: TGCAGCGTTGAAGAGGGTACGGGCGAGCAGTACTTC; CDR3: CSVEEGTGEQYF
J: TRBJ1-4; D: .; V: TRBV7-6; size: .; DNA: TGTGCCAGCAGTGGGGGCTATGAAAAACTGTTTTTT; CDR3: CASSGGYEKLFF
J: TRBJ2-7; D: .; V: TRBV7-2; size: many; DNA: TGTGCCAGCAGCCCCCGGATGGCCTACGAGCAGTACTTC; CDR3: CASSPRMAYEQYF
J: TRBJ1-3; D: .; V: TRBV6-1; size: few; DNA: TGTGCCAGCAGTTCTTCCACTGGAAACACCATATATTTT; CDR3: CASSSSTGNTIYF
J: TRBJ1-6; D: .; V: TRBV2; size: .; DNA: TGTGCCAGCAGAGCCGCCACTTGGACCCTCCACTTT; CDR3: CASRAATWTLHF
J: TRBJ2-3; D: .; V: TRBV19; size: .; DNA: TGTGCCAGTAGTGCGGAAGCATCAAGCACAGATACGCAGTATTTT; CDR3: CASSAEASSTDTQYF
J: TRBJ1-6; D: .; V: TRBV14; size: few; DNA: TGTGCCAGCAGCCAAGAACCCCCAGGACTTATCTTTTCACCCCTCCACTTT; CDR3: CASSQEPPGLIFSPLHF
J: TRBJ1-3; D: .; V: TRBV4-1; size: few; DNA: TGCGCCAGCAGCGACTCTCTGAACTCTGGAAACACCATATATTTT; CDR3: CASSDSLNSGNTIYF
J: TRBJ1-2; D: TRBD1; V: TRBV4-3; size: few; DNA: TGCGCCAGCAGCCAAGGCATGACAGGGGAAGCCCTCTATGGCTACACCTTC; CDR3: CASSQGMTGEALYGYTF